This TCR beta chain was retrieved from a study of breast tumors, draining lymph nodes, adjacent tissues. This clonotype has more than one count but fewer than ten. Its antigen remains unknown. Breast cancer patients provided tissue from their axillary draining lymph nodes. Germline-derived CDR1 and CDR2 are MNHNS and SASEGT. V lost 5 bases and J 9 bases, leaving 17 bases between the germline ends. The CDR3 is made up of 14 amino acids. Study-level results: Most tumor T cells seemingly derive from lymph node, then expand in tumor. Tumor TCR diversity was below lymph nodes but above nontumor tissue.

MiXCR, applied by TCRdb to the multiplex PCR reads, yields one record per CDR3 protein. Of hundreds of thousands of distinct CDR3 sequences in the sample, approximately 29% were seen once. The J gene is TRBJ2-1, the V gene TRBV6-1; D possibly corresponds to TRBD2 (5 bases). The TCR comes from a female donor with breast cancer. Some clones in this sample may be carry-over from other donors' samples. Sample: axillary lymph node tissue. The CDR3 spells CASSHGLAQSEQFF. The CDR3 DNA is TGTGCCAGCAGTCACGGGCTAGCTCAAAGTGAGCAGTTCTTC.